What follows is one T cell receptor (beta chain) and its context. Antigen: not known. The data were taken from a study of T cell repertoires in cytomegalovirus infection. At the level of the study: From public TCR beta signatures came an indication of both CMV infection and matching HLA type.

Germline V gene data show CDR1 as MNHEY and CDR2 as SVGEGT. The CDR3 has 15 residues. V was trimmed by 7 bases and J by 6 bases, leaving 19 bases between them. Study outcomes and limitations: CMV carriers with the relevant HLA were identified by cumulative public TCR beta family frequency.

MiXCR, run by TCRdb on the reads, gives a single entry per CDR3 protein. The table records just under 550,000 distinct CDR3 sequences, 26% of them present only once. The clonotype was recovered from a human donor in good health (CMV status not recorded). Some clones in this sample may be carry-over from other donors' samples. Sample: PBMCs. The rearrangement links TRBV6-2 or TRBV6-3 to TRBJ2-1; D possibly uses TRBD1 or TRBD2 (5 bases each). The DNA of the CDR3 is TGTGCCAGCACCCTCCCCAAAACAGGAGGCAATGAGCAGTTCTTC. As protein: CASTLPKTGGNEQFF.